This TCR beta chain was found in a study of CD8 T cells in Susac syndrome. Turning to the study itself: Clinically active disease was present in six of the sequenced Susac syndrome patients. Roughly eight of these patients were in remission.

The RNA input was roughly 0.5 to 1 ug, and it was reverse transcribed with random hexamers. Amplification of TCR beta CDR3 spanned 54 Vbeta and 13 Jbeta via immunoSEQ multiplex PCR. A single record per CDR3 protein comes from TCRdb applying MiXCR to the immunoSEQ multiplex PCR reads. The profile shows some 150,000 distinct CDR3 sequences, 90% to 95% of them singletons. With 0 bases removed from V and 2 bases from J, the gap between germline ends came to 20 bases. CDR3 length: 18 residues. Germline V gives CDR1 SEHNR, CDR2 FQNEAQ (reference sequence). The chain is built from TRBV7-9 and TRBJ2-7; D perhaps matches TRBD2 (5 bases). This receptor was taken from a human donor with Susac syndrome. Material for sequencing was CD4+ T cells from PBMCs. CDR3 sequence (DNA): TGTGCCAGCAGCTTAGCGATCGGGGTGGGAAGGGCCACCTACGAGCAGTACTTC. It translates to CASSLAIGVGRATYEQYF.